A selection of T cell receptor beta chains follows, all from one sample in a study of blood T cell repertoires in COVID-19. Produced via immunoSEQ multiplex PCR; TCRdb's table is partial and in-frame only. This table has a few hundred thousand clones, 80% to 90% appearing once. The sample comprised peripheral blood. The receptor set was obtained from a woman in her fifties or sixties with acute or convalescent COVID-19. CDR3s include the opening cysteine and the closing phenylalanine or tryptophan. D genes are given only for firm matches. Clone size is given for some rows only: seen once, a few or many times, or a class if the clone is expanded.

J gene: TRBJ2-2
D gene: -
clone size: -
V gene: TRBV18
CDR3 DNA: TGTGCCAGCTCACCCCTTCACACCGGGGAGCTGTTTTTT
CDR3 protein: CASSPLHTGELFF

J gene: TRBJ1-1
D gene: -
clone size: -
V gene: TRBV12-3/TRBV12-4
CDR3 DNA: TGTGCCAGCAGGGTCGGGGGTGTCACTGAAGCTTTCTTT
CDR3 protein: CASRVGGVTEAFF

J gene: TRBJ1-2
D gene: -
clone size: -
V gene: TRBV30
CDR3 DNA: TGTGCCTGGAGTTTAGGAGTCGATGGCTACACCTTC
CDR3 protein: CAWSLGVDGYTF

J gene: TRBJ2-2
D gene: TRBD2
clone size: -
V gene: TRBV29-1
CDR3 DNA: TGCAGCGTCCTAATAGCGGGGGGGAACACCGGGGAGCTGTTTTTT
CDR3 protein: CSVLIAGGNTGELFF

J gene: TRBJ1-1
D gene: -
clone size: -
V gene: TRBV7-9
CDR3 DNA: TGTGCCAGCAGCCCGGTGGACACTGAAGCTTTCTTT
CDR3 protein: CASSPVDTEAFF

J gene: TRBJ1-2
D gene: TRBD1
clone size: -
V gene: TRBV7-9
CDR3 DNA: TGTGCCAGCAGCCGGGACAGGGCTGGCTACACCTTC
CDR3 protein: CASSRDRAGYTF

J gene: TRBJ2-1
D gene: TRBD1
clone size: -
V gene: TRBV5-1
CDR3 DNA: TGCGCCAGCAGCTTGGGGGACAGAATGGACAATGAGCAGTTCTTC
CDR3 protein: CASSLGDRMDNEQFF

J gene: TRBJ1-1
D gene: -
clone size: -
V gene: TRBV29-1
CDR3 DNA: TGCAGCGTGCTCCTTGCAGGGGCTCGCACTGAAGCTTTCTTT
CDR3 protein: CSVLLAGARTEAFF

J gene: TRBJ1-2
D gene: -
clone size: -
V gene: TRBV11-2
CDR3 DNA: TGTGCCAGCAGCTCCCTTGACTATGGCTACACCTTC
CDR3 protein: CASSSLDYGYTF

J gene: TRBJ2-3
D gene: -
clone size: -
V gene: TRBV5-6
CDR3 DNA: TGTGCCAGCAGCTTGACCCTAGTTCCCACGCAGTATTTT
CDR3 protein: CASSLTLVPTQYF

J gene: TRBJ1-4
D gene: -
clone size: -
V gene: TRBV7-9
CDR3 DNA: TGTGCCAGCAGCTTCCAGGCGGGCAATGAAAAACTGTTTTTT
CDR3 protein: CASSFQAGNEKLFF

J gene: TRBJ1-4
D gene: TRBD1
clone size: -
V gene: TRBV7-9
CDR3 DNA: TGTGCCACCCGGGACAGGGGAGACGAAAAACTGTTTTTT
CDR3 protein: CATRDRGDEKLFF

J gene: TRBJ1-6
D gene: TRBD1
clone size: -
V gene: TRBV12-3/TRBV12-4
CDR3 DNA: TGTGCCAGCAAAGGACAGGCGACTCCTCTCCACTTT
CDR3 protein: CASKGQATPLHF

J gene: TRBJ1-1
D gene: -
clone size: -
V gene: TRBV30
CDR3 DNA: TGTGCCTGGAGTCCACGAGGAGGAGAAGCTTTCTTT
CDR3 protein: CAWSPRGGEAFF

J gene: TRBJ1-2
D gene: -
clone size: -
V gene: TRBV5-4
CDR3 DNA: TGTGCCAGCAGCGGAGGGAGCGGCTATGGCTACACCTTC
CDR3 protein: CASSGGSGYGYTF

J gene: TRBJ1-1
D gene: -
clone size: -
V gene: TRBV7-2
CDR3 DNA: TGTGCCAGCAGCTTAGCGATTTTGGGACATGTGGATGAAGGAGCTTTCTTT
CDR3 protein: CASSLAILGHVDEGAFF

J gene: TRBJ1-5
D gene: -
clone size: once
V gene: TRBV18
CDR3 DNA: TGTGCCAGCTCACCTTTGCTAGGCCCGCAACCGAATCAGCCCCAGCATTTT
CDR3 protein: CASSPLLGPQPNQPQHF

J gene: TRBJ1-1
D gene: -
clone size: -
V gene: TRBV7-3
CDR3 DNA: TGTGCCAGCAGCTTAACGGGAGACGGTTCCAAAGCTTTCTTT
CDR3 protein: CASSLTGDGSKAFF

J gene: TRBJ2-7
D gene: -
clone size: -
V gene: TRBV4-1
CDR3 DNA: TGCGCCAGCAGCCAAGATAGAAACAGTAGATTCCACGAGCAGTACTTC
CDR3 protein: CASSQDRNSRFHEQYF

J gene: TRBJ2-1
D gene: TRBD2
clone size: -
V gene: TRBV5-1
CDR3 DNA: TGCGCCAGCAGCTTGGAGGACGGGGGGGCCGATGAGCAGTTCTTC
CDR3 protein: CASSLEDGGADEQFF

J gene: TRBJ1-2
D gene: TRBD1
clone size: -
V gene: TRBV29-1
CDR3 DNA: TGCAGCGTTGTGAAGGGACAGGGTTTTCGTGGCTACACCTTC
CDR3 protein: CSVVKGQGFRGYTF

J gene: TRBJ1-3
D gene: TRBD1
clone size: -
V gene: TRBV2
CDR3 DNA: TGTGCCAGCAGTCTCGCCGGGACAGGGCGAGAGAGGTCTGGAAACACCATATATTTT
CDR3 protein: CASSLAGTGRERSGNTIYF

J gene: TRBJ2-1
D gene: -
clone size: -
V gene: TRBV10-2
CDR3 DNA: TGCGCCAGCAGGCATACAGGGGAGGATGAGCAGTTCTTC
CDR3 protein: CASRHTGEDEQFF

J gene: TRBJ1-2
D gene: -
clone size: -
V gene: TRBV28
CDR3 DNA: TGTGCCATTGGGGGGGCAGTCTATGGCTACACCTTC
CDR3 protein: CAIGGAVYGYTF

J gene: TRBJ2-1
D gene: -
clone size: -
V gene: TRBV7-8
CDR3 DNA: TGTGCCAGCAGCTTAGAGCGGAGGAAGGGTGAGCAGTTCTTC
CDR3 protein: CASSLERRKGEQFF

J gene: TRBJ2-7
D gene: -
clone size: -
V gene: TRBV20-1
CDR3 DNA: TGCAGTGCTAGTCAGGGGATCGTGAGCGAGCAGTACTTC
CDR3 protein: CSASQGIVSEQYF

J gene: TRBJ2-2
D gene: -
clone size: once
V gene: TRBV9
CDR3 DNA: TGTGCCAGCAGCGTAGATTCGACAGGTCGGGCCGGGGAGCTGTTTTTT
CDR3 protein: CASSVDSTGRAGELFF

J gene: TRBJ2-3
D gene: -
clone size: -
V gene: TRBV10-1
CDR3 DNA: TGCGCCAGCAGTGAGCCCAGGGATACGCAGTATTTT
CDR3 protein: CASSEPRDTQYF

J gene: TRBJ1-4
D gene: -
clone size: -
V gene: TRBV2
CDR3 DNA: TGTGCCAGCAGGTGGAGTAGGGAAAAACTGTTTTTT
CDR3 protein: CASRWSREKLFF

J gene: TRBJ1-5
D gene: TRBD1
clone size: -
V gene: TRBV3-1/TRBV3-2
CDR3 DNA: TGTGCCAGCAGCCCACAGGGGAATCAGCCCCAGCATTTT
CDR3 protein: CASSPQGNQPQHF

J gene: TRBJ2-3
D gene: -
clone size: -
V gene: TRBV5-5
CDR3 DNA: TGTGCCAGCAGCTTTTCTAGCACAGATACGCAGTATTTT
CDR3 protein: CASSFSSTDTQYF

J gene: TRBJ2-1
D gene: TRBD2
clone size: -
V gene: TRBV5-1
CDR3 DNA: TGCGCCAGCAGCTCTGGTCTAGCGGGGAACCCTCCCAATGAGCAGTTCTTC
CDR3 protein: CASSSGLAGNPPNEQFF

J gene: TRBJ2-3
D gene: -
clone size: many
V gene: TRBV5-1
CDR3 DNA: TGCGCCAGCAGCTTTGAGGGCACAGATACGCAGTATTTT
CDR3 protein: CASSFEGTDTQYF

J gene: TRBJ1-2
D gene: -
clone size: -
V gene: TRBV19
CDR3 DNA: TGTGCCAGTACCTTGTCTGACTATGGCTACACCTTC
CDR3 protein: CASTLSDYGYTF

J gene: TRBJ2-1
D gene: TRBD2
clone size: -
V gene: TRBV6-5
CDR3 DNA: TGTGCCAGCAGTTACGGGCAGCGGGGACGTGAGCAGTTCTTC
CDR3 protein: CASSYGQRGREQFF

J gene: TRBJ1-5
D gene: -
clone size: -
V gene: TRBV28
CDR3 DNA: TGTGCCAGCAGTATACTTGGGGGCCCCCGGCATTTT
CDR3 protein: CASSILGGPRHF

J gene: TRBJ2-1
D gene: TRBD2
clone size: many
V gene: TRBV6-2/TRBV6-3
CDR3 DNA: TGTGCCAGCAGTTACTGGGGTAGCGGGAGGAATGAGCAGTTCTTC
CDR3 protein: CASSYWGSGRNEQFF

J gene: TRBJ1-2
D gene: -
clone size: many
V gene: TRBV7-2
CDR3 DNA: TGTGCCAGCAGCTTAGCCTCACATATTCTCGATGGCTACACCTTC
CDR3 protein: CASSLASHILDGYTF

J gene: TRBJ1-1
D gene: -
clone size: -
V gene: TRBV10-3
CDR3 DNA: TGTGCCATCAGTGAGTCGACGGGGTGGGACACTGAAGCTTTCTTT
CDR3 protein: CAISESTGWDTEAFF

J gene: TRBJ1-5
D gene: -
clone size: -
V gene: TRBV10-2
CDR3 DNA: TGCGCCAGCCTCGGACAGCAAAATCAGCCCCAGCATTTT
CDR3 protein: CASLGQQNQPQHF

J gene: TRBJ2-7
D gene: TRBD1
clone size: -
V gene: TRBV5-6
CDR3 DNA: TGTGCCAGCAGCTTGGGACAGGGGGCCTACGAGCAGTACTTC
CDR3 protein: CASSLGQGAYEQYF

J gene: TRBJ1-5
D gene: -
clone size: -
V gene: TRBV5-6
CDR3 DNA: TGTGCCAGCAGCTTGGGGGGGCATCCCAATCAGCCCCAGCATTTT
CDR3 protein: CASSLGGHPNQPQHF

J gene: TRBJ1-2
D gene: -
clone size: -
V gene: TRBV19
CDR3 DNA: TGTGCCAGTAGTACCCCTTCTCAGAACTATGGCTACACCTTC
CDR3 protein: CASSTPSQNYGYTF

J gene: TRBJ1-2
D gene: -
clone size: few
V gene: TRBV19
CDR3 DNA: TGTGCCAGTACAGGAGGACCGTCCTCACCATATGGCTACACCTTC
CDR3 protein: CASTGGPSSPYGYTF

J gene: TRBJ1-1
D gene: -
clone size: -
V gene: TRBV7-2
CDR3 DNA: TGTGCCAGCAGCTTTACACAGAGACCCAACCCTGAAGCTTTCTTT
CDR3 protein: CASSFTQRPNPEAFF

J gene: TRBJ1-2
D gene: -
clone size: -
V gene: TRBV27
CDR3 DNA: TGTGCCAGCAGTTCCGCGACGGTAGGGGCACAGGGCTACACCTTC
CDR3 protein: CASSSATVGAQGYTF